These 32 T cell receptor beta chains came from one sample sequenced in a study of cytomegalovirus exposure and HLA in healthy donors. Primers: 60 Vbeta forward and 13 Jbeta reverse. Produced via immunoSEQ multiplex PCR; TCRdb's table is partial and in-frame only. Among hundreds of thousands of clones listed, more than 60% were seen once. What was sequenced was PBMCs. These receptors came from a woman aged 55-69 years in good health and CMV-seropositive.

In DNA form, the CDR3 reads TGCGCCAGCAGCCCCATATTCGGGACTCCCGGGGGCATTCAGTACTTC. Its translation is CASSPIFGTPGGIQYF. V usage is TRBV4-3 and J usage is TRBJ2-4; perhaps TRBD2 as D (6 bases). Germline values: CDR1 LGHNA, CDR2 YSLEER. The CDR3 has 16 amino acids. The V gene lost 4 bases and the J gene lost 9 bases, with 22 bases spanning the gap.

This chain links TRBV7-9 with TRBJ1-6, with 8 bases aligning to TRBD1. Trimming removed 2 bases from V and 11 bases from J; junction bases left unmatched: 5. This CDR3 comprises 14 residues. The germline CDR1 and CDR2 sequences are SEHNR and FQNEAQ (reference sequence). The CDR3 reads CASSLSGGKTPLHF. DNA of the CDR3: TGTGCCAGCAGCTTATCAGGGGGCAAGACACCCCTCCACTTT. Full variable domain (remainder filled in from reference TRBV7-9 and TRBJ1-6): DTGVSQNPRHKITKRGQNVTFRCDPISEHNRLYWYRQTLGQGPEFLTYFQNEAQLEKSRLLSDRFSAERPKGSFSTLEIQRTEQGDSAMYLCASSLSGGKTPLHFGNGTRLTVT.

V and J are TRBV4-1 and TRBJ2-5; D remains ambiguous. Germline V gene data show CDR1 as MGHRA and CDR2 as YSYEKL. This CDR3 contains 13 residues. V gave up 1 base and J gave up 5 bases, with 8 bases separating them. CDR3 loop: CASSQAQVETQYF. The CDR3 bases are TGCGCCAGCAGCCAAGCTCAGGTGGAGACCCAGTACTTC.

The chain recombines TRBV27 with TRBJ1-5; D possibly corresponds to TRBD1 (6 bases). The CDR3 loop spans 15 amino acids. V gave up 5 bases and J gave up 0 bases, with 11 bases separating them. The V gene's germline CDR1 is MNHEY and CDR2 SMNVEV (reference sequence). This CDR3 reads CASSPGDLSNQPQHF. The CDR3 coding sequence is TGTGCCAGCAGTCCAGGGGACCTTAGCAATCAGCCCCAGCATTTT.

The CDR3 protein is CASSPRTSVAYEQYF. The CDR3 nucleotides read TGTGCCAGCAGCCCCCGGACTAGCGTGGCCTACGAGCAGTACTTC. The gene calls are TRBV7-9 and TRBJ2-7; 9 nucleotides agree with TRBD2. Germline V gene data show CDR1 as SEHNR and CDR2 as FQNEAQ (reference sequence). The junction had 7 bases not matched to a gene; V was cut back by 5 bases and J by 2 bases. The CDR3 has 15 amino acids. Combining the CDR3 with reference TRBV7-9 and TRBJ2-7 gives the whole variable domain DTGVSQNPRHKITKRGQNVTFRCDPISEHNRLYWYRQTLGQGPEFLTYFQNEAQLEKSRLLSDRFSAERPKGSFSTLEIQRTEQGDSAMYLCASSPRTSVAYEQYFGPGTRLTVT.

A few counts support this clone. This chain uses TRBV7-3 with TRBJ1-3, with D perhaps matching TRBD1 (5 bases). Looked up from germline, CDR1 is SGHTA and CDR2 is FQGTGA. The germline V and J ends were trimmed by 3 bases and 0 bases, with 12 bases remaining between them. The CDR3 contains 16 residues. CDR3 loop: CASSFGAPSSGNTIYF. The DNA for the CDR3 is TGTGCCAGCAGCTTTGGGGCTCCGAGCTCTGGAAACACCATATATTTT.

The rearrangement joins TRBV25-1 to TRBJ2-7; 7 nucleotides agree with TRBD2. The junction had 8 bases not matched to a gene; V was cut back by 4 bases and J by 5 bases. CDR1 MGHDK and CDR2 SYGVNS come from the germline V gene. The CDR3 runs 14 residues. CDR3 residues: CASSAMTSRDEQYF. The CDR3 DNA reads TGTGCCAGCAGTGCGATGACTAGCCGTGACGAGCAGTACTTC.

This clone was seen once. The rearrangement links TRBV7-2 to TRBJ1-4; 8 nucleotides match TRBD1. There are 15 residues in the CDR3. Germline V gene data show CDR1 as SGHTA and CDR2 as FQGNSA. V shed 4 bases, J shed 8 bases, and the junction held 9 bases outside the gene matches. Here the CDR3 reads CASSWTDRVREKLFF. The CDR3 DNA sequence: TGTGCCAGCAGCTGGACGGACAGGGTTAGGGAAAAACTGTTTTTT.

This clone was counted only a few times. V usage is TRBV2 and J usage is TRBJ1-1; tentatively, D is TRBD1 (6 bases). Germline loops: CDR1 SNHLY, CDR2 FYNNEI. There are 14 residues in the CDR3. The CDR3 region has the DNA TGTGCGGGGCGGGAGGACAGTGTTAACACTGAAGCTTTCTTT. Protein product: CAGREDSVNTEAFF.

This chain uses TRBV29-1 with TRBJ2-5, with TRBD2 matching 10 bases. The CDR3 has 15 residues. Looked up from germline, CDR1 is SQVTM and CDR2 is ANQGSEA. Trimming at V came to 3 bases and at J to 4 bases, leaving 8 bases not matched to a gene. CDR3 protein: CSVDSSGGRGETQYF. The CDR3 DNA reads TGCAGCGTTGACAGTAGCGGGGGGCGGGGAGAGACCCAGTACTTC.

The chain links TRBV7-8 to TRBJ2-7; TRBD1 is a possible D gene (7 bases). Germline V CDR1 and CDR2: SGHVS, FQNEAQ. Trimming cost V 5 bases and J 9 bases, with 11 bases left between them. The CDR3 extends over 11 amino acids. The CDR3 DNA follows: TGTGCCAGCAGCGAGCAGGGGGGGCAGTACTTC. Its translation is CASSEQGGQYF. The whole variable domain, remainder taken from reference TRBV7-8 and TRBJ2-7, is GAGVSQSPRYKVAKRGQDVALRCDPISGHVSLFWYQQALGQGPEFLTYFQNEAQLDKSGLPSDRFFAERPEGSVSTLKIQRTQQEDSAVYLCASSEQGGQYFGPGTRLTVT.

The chain uses TRBV10-3 and TRBJ2-3, with TRBD1 matching over 7 bases. Looked up from germline, CDR1 is ENHRY and CDR2 is SYGVKD. J gave up 3 bases and V 6 bases, and 9 bases lay outside the gene matches. The length of the CDR3 is 15 residues. The CDR3 reads CAISAGQAVTDTQYF. The CDR3 DNA reads as TGTGCCATCAGCGCTGGACAGGCTGTGACAGATACGCAGTATTTT.

The rearrangement uses TRBV5-1 and TRBJ2-7; D may be TRBD2 (6 bases). V was shortened by 3 bases and J by 3 bases, with 16 bases between the two germline ends. The CDR3 runs 15 residues. The germline V gene encodes CDR1 SGHRS and CDR2 YFSETQ. The CDR3 here is CASSYQGQGGYEQYF. Here the CDR3 DNA reads TGCGCCAGCAGCTATCAGGGTCAGGGAGGCTACGAGCAGTACTTC.

This clone was observed once. A read error may produce the germline difference seen at one junction end. Within the sample, other DNA sequences also encode this same CDR3. The chain joins TRBV10-3 to TRBJ1-3, with D uncertain. Germline CDR1 reads ENHRY; CDR2 reads SYGVKD. The CDR3 has 14 amino acids. The DNA for the CDR3 is TGCGCCATCAGTGAGGATAGCTCTGGAAACACCATATATTTT. It specifies CAISEDSSGNTIYF.

V and J are TRBV6-5 and TRBJ2-5; maybe TRBD2 (6 bases). Trimming stripped 10 bases from V and 7 bases from J, with 25 bases between. The CDR3 loop spans 15 amino acids. CDR1 is MNHEY, CDR2 SVGAGI, per germline. CDR3 in amino acids: CATYPNSASEATQYF. As DNA, the CDR3 is TGTGCCACCTATCCAAATTCGGCTAGCGAAGCGACCCAGTACTTC.

CDR3 DNA sequence: TGTGCCAGCAGCTTAGCGGGGGGAATACAGTTCTTC. Translated, it gives CASSLAGGIQFF. This chain links TRBV11-3 with TRBJ2-1; TRBD2 aligns across 7 bases. Trimming cost V 1 base and J 13 bases; bases outside gene matches: 4. Per the germline V gene, CDR1 is SGHNT and CDR2 is YENEEA. CDR3 length: 12 residues.

In this sample, this clone turned up a few times. The gene calls are TRBV18 and TRBJ1-1; D is undetermined. CDR3 length: 12 amino acids. Germline V CDR1 and CDR2: KGHSH, LQKENI. V was shortened by 3 bases and J by 4 bases, with 6 bases between the two germline ends. Here the CDR3 reads CASSPALTEAFF. As DNA, the CDR3 is TGTGCCAGCTCACCGGCTCTCACTGAAGCTTTCTTT.

This chain links TRBV7-2 with TRBJ2-2, with TRBD2 matching over 8 bases. This CDR3 region has 14 residues. V was pared by 5 bases and J by 4 bases, with 3 bases of the junction left unmatched. Germline V gene data show CDR1 as SGHTA and CDR2 as FQGNSA. This chain's CDR3 is CASSAGGVTGELFF. Written as DNA, the CDR3 is TGTGCCAGCAGCGCGGGGGGAGTCACCGGGGAGCTGTTTTTT.

The genes are TRBV30 and TRBJ1-1; D not certain. The germline gives CDR1 GTSNPN, CDR2 SVGIG (reference sequence). The CDR3 has 14 amino acids. V was clipped by 0 bases and J by 0 bases, with 8 bases between them. The CDR3 sequence: CAWSVQYMNTEAFF. The CDR3 DNA reads as TGTGCCTGGAGTGTACAGTATATGAACACTGAAGCTTTCTTT.

This clone was recorded once. The V and J genes are TRBV28 and TRBJ1-1, with unresolved D. Trimming cost V 5 bases and J 1 base, with 5 bases left between them. This CDR3 has 12 amino acids. Germline-derived CDR1 and CDR2 are MDHEN and SYDVKM. DNA for the CDR3: TGTGCCAGCAGTCTAGGGAACACTGAAGCTTTCTTT. The encoded protein is CASSLGNTEAFF.

The chain combines TRBV30 with TRBJ1-2; perhaps TRBD1 as D (6 bases). This CDR3 has 14 residues. In germline, CDR1 is GTSNPN, CDR2 SVGIG (reference sequence). The germline V and J ends were trimmed by 3 bases and 7 bases, with 18 bases remaining between them. The CDR3 DNA follows: TGTGCCTGGAGGTTACAGGGAAGACTGGCTGGCTACACCTTC. This gives the protein CAWRLQGRLAGYTF.

V and J are TRBV29-1 and TRBJ1-1; D is unresolved. The CDR3 runs to 14 residues. Trimming left V 6 bases short and J 5 bases short, with 19 bases between. Looked up from germline, CDR1 is SQVTM and CDR2 is ANQGSEA. CDR3 sequence reads: CSVVEQAGRTEAFF. As DNA, the CDR3 is TGCAGCGTCGTAGAGCAGGCGGGCAGGACTGAAGCTTTCTTT.

V and J are TRBV29-1 and TRBJ2-7; no reliable D call. Germline values: CDR1 SQVTM, CDR2 ANQGSEA. With 4 bases removed from V and 5 bases from J, the gap between germline ends came to 9 bases. The CDR3 runs to 11 residues. In DNA, the CDR3 is TGCAGCGTTGGGGCAACCCACGAGCAGTACTTC. Its protein is CSVGATHEQYF.

CDR3 DNA sequence: TGTGCCAGCAGCAGGGGGGGCAGGGGGCAGTCTGGAAACACCATATATTTT. Its translation: CASSRGGRGQSGNTIYF. The chain combines TRBV5-4 with TRBJ1-3, with TRBD1 matching over 8 bases. The V gene end was trimmed by 4 bases and the J gene end by 1 base; junction bases not matched to a gene: 10. This CDR3 has 17 residues. In germline, CDR1 is SGHNT, CDR2 YYREEE (reference sequence). Full variable domain (outside the CDR3, taken from reference TRBV5-4 and TRBJ1-3): ETGVTQSPTHLIKTRGQQVTLRCSSQSGHNTVSWYQQALGQGPQFIFQYYREEENGRGNFPPRFSGLQFPNYSSELNVNALELDDSALYLCASSRGGRGQSGNTIYFGEGSWLTVV.

This clone showed up just once. The genes are TRBV7-7 and TRBJ2-1; tentative D call: TRBD2 (5 bases). CDR1 SSHAT and CDR2 FNYEAQ come from the germline V gene (reference sequence). V shed 5 bases and J shed 2 bases, with 10 bases lying between them. There are 14 residues in the CDR3. CDR3 in amino acids: CASSPEGTYNEQFF. CDR3 nucleotide sequence: TGTGCCAGCAGCCCCGAGGGAACCTACAATGAGCAGTTCTTC.

This clone was counted between two and nine times. V and J are TRBV7-7 and TRBJ2-5; D is possibly TRBD1 (6 bases). Germline lookup yields CDR1 SSHAT and CDR2 FNYEAQ (reference sequence). V shed 4 bases and J shed 2 bases, with 23 bases lying between them. The length of the CDR3 is 18 residues. The CDR3 DNA reads as TGTGCCAGCAGCTCCAGACTCTCGACAGGAGTAAGGCAAGAGACCCAGTACTTC. Protein product: CASSSRLSTGVRQETQYF.

This chain joins TRBV7-2 and TRBJ1-1, with TRBD1 identical over 8 bases. The CDR3 is made up of 15 amino acids. Germline values: CDR1 SGHTA, CDR2 FQGNSA. V shed 0 bases, J shed 5 bases, and the junction held 5 bases outside the gene matches. Here the CDR3 DNA reads TGTGCCAGCAGCTTAGCGCGGACAGGGATTACTGAAGCTTTCTTT. Amino acids: CASSLARTGITEAFF.

CDR3 loop: CASSLSLAGDNEQFF. The DNA of the CDR3 is TGTGCCAGCAGCTTAAGCCTAGCGGGGGACAATGAGCAGTTCTTC. The gene calls are TRBV5-4 and TRBJ2-1, with 10 bases aligning to TRBD2. V lost 2 bases, J lost 5 bases, and 4 bases stayed unmatched. The CDR3 extends over 15 amino acids. CDR1 SGHNT and CDR2 YYREEE come from the germline V gene (reference sequence). The whole variable domain, filled in from reference TRBV5-4 and TRBJ2-1, reads ETGVTQSPTHLIKTRGQQVTLRCSSQSGHNTVSWYQQALGQGPQFIFQYYREEENGRGNFPPRFSGLQFPNYSSELNVNALELDDSALYLCASSLSLAGDNEQFFGPGTRLTVL.

This clone was detected only a few times. The rearrangement joins TRBV9 to TRBJ1-1; a possible D gene is TRBD1 (6 bases). Germline V lookup: CDR1 SGDLS, CDR2 YYNGEE. With 3 bases removed from V and 7 bases from J, the gap between germline ends came to 16 bases. The CDR3 spans 14 residues. In nucleotides, the CDR3 is TGTGCCAGCAGCGGCTCCTGGGGGCAGGGTGAAGCTTTCTTT. As protein: CASSGSWGQGEAFF.

The chain links TRBV4-1 to TRBJ2-7, with D possibly being TRBD1 (5 bases). Germline-derived CDR1 and CDR2 are MGHRA and YSYEKL. Trimming shortened V by 0 bases and J by 0 bases, and 6 bases separated the two germline ends. The CDR3 runs to 14 residues. CDR3 in DNA: TGCGCCAGCAGCCAAGATCAGGGCTCCTACGAGCAGTACTTC. Its protein is CASSQDQGSYEQYF.

For the CDR3, the DNA is TGTGCCAGCAGCTTACAGGGTGAAAAACTGTTTTTT. This translates into CASSLQGEKLFF. The V call is TRBV7-8, the J call TRBJ1-4; weak D call: TRBD1 (5 bases). The CDR3 length is 12 residues. Germline-derived CDR1 and CDR2 are SGHVS and FQNEAQ. The V gene lost 2 bases and the J gene lost 7 bases, with 5 bases spanning the gap.

A remark on this clone: The same CDR3 can be traced to other DNA sequences in this sample. The rearrangement joins TRBV6-5 to TRBJ1-1; D gene ambiguous. CDR3 length: 15 amino acids. Germline V gene sequence: CDR1 MNHEY, CDR2 SVGAGI. The V gene lost 0 bases and the J gene lost 0 bases, with 8 bases spanning the gap. The CDR3 DNA sequence: TGTGCCAGCAGTTACTCTCCGGGGATGAACACTGAAGCTTTCTTT. Encoded protein: CASSYSPGMNTEAFF.